The 21 T cell receptor beta chains listed next were all sequenced from one sample in a study of cytomegalovirus exposure and HLA in healthy donors. The PCR had 60 Vbeta and 13 Jbeta primers. TCRdb's table, derived via immunoSEQ multiplex PCR, lists solely in-frame clones and lacks some. The data show over 200,000 clones, over 75% seen once. Input material: PBMCs. These receptors originate from a human donor in good health.

This clone has just a few counts. The V call is TRBV4-2, the J call TRBJ2-4; 9 bases are a match to TRBD1. The germline gives CDR1 LGHNA, CDR2 YNFKEQ. Losses at the gene ends were 3 bases for V and 4 bases for J; bases not matched to a gene: 4. The CDR3 consists of 15 residues. CDR3 sequence: CASSQGTGLKNIQYF. In DNA form, the CDR3 reads TGTGCCAGCAGCCAGGGGACAGGGTTGAAAAACATTCAGTACTTC.

V gene TRBV28 combines with J gene TRBJ2-3, with 12 bases identical to TRBD2. The ends lost 5 bases at V and 6 bases at J; junction bases unmatched: 3. The germline V gene encodes CDR1 MDHEN and CDR2 SYDVKM. This CDR3 contains 14 residues. CDR3 sequence reads: CASSLGLAGDTQYF. Written as DNA, the CDR3 is TGTGCCAGCAGTCTAGGACTAGCGGGGGATACGCAGTATTTT. Together with reference TRBV28 and TRBJ2-3, the CDR3 gives the full variable domain: DVKVTQSSRYLVKRTGEKVFLECVQDMDHENMFWYRQDPGLGLRLIYFSYDVKMKEKGDIPEGYSVSREKKERFSLILESASTNQTSMYLCASSLGLAGDTQYFGPGTRLTVL.

This sequence joins TRBV5-5 and TRBJ2-5; D is perhaps TRBD2 (5 bases). This CDR3 comprises 17 residues. With 4 bases removed from V and 5 bases from J, the gap between germline ends came to 24 bases. Looked up from germline, CDR1 is SGHKS and CDR2 is YYEKEE (reference sequence). Here the CDR3 DNA reads TGTGCCAGCAGCCTATCTTTTACCGGGATCGGGCGGGAGACCCAGTACTTC. It encodes CASSLSFTGIGRETQYF.

The chain carries TRBV19 and TRBJ1-2; the D is unclear. The CDR3 is 15 residues long. The germline gives CDR1 LNHDA, CDR2 SQIVND (reference sequence). V lost 4 bases and J 0 bases, leaving 12 bases between the germline ends. The CDR3 DNA sequence: TGTGCCAGTAGTACCCGAAACAACCCTAACTATGGCTACACCTTC. Protein sequence: CASSTRNNPNYGYTF.

CDR3 coding DNA: TGTGCCAGCAGTAGCGAGGGAGGGCCCATGAACACTGAAGCTTTCTTT. This translates into CASSSEGGPMNTEAFF. The chain joins TRBV28 to TRBJ1-1, with D unresolved. V was cut by 5 bases and J by 0 bases, with 16 bases left in between. The CDR3 contains 16 residues. Per germline, CDR1 MDHEN and CDR2 SYDVKM.

The chain combines TRBV9 with TRBJ1-2, with 7 positions matching TRBD1. This CDR3 contains 12 residues. With 4 bases clipped from V and 7 bases from J, the junction kept 4 bases outside the gene matches. CDR1 is SGDLS and CDR2 is YYNGEE in the germline V gene. Written as DNA, the CDR3 is TGTGCCAGCAGCTCCCAGGGGGGTGGCTACACCTTC. It specifies CASSSQGGGYTF.

This rearrangement joins TRBV7-2 to TRBJ2-3; D is ambiguous. Trimming stripped 2 bases from V and 9 bases from J, with 12 bases between. The CDR3 consists of 13 residues. Germline V CDR1 and CDR2: SGHTA, FQGNSA. This CDR3 is CASSLNRQNTQYF. For the CDR3, the DNA is TGTGCCAGCAGCTTAAACCGCCAGAACACGCAGTATTTT.

This sequence joins TRBV27 and TRBJ2-4; possible D gene TRBD2, 6 bases. V lost 7 bases, J lost 1 base, and 23 bases lay in between. This CDR3 is 18 amino acids long. Germline CDR1 is MNHEY and CDR2 is SMNVEV (reference sequence). CDR3 region: CASNPSGDVGRAKNIQYF. The CDR3 nucleotides are TGTGCCAGCAATCCCTCGGGAGACGTGGGTCGGGCCAAAAACATTCAGTACTTC.

V is TRBV7-2 and J is TRBJ1-2; D gene uncertain. Trimming removed 1 base at V and 0 bases at J, with 9 bases between. The CDR3 sequence is 15 residues long. In germline, CDR1 is SGHTA, CDR2 FQGNSA. The CDR3 loop reads CASSLVGGPNYGYTF. Written as DNA, the CDR3 is TGTGCCAGCAGCTTAGTAGGCGGCCCTAACTATGGCTACACCTTC.

In nucleotides, the CDR3 is TGCGCCAGCAGCCAAACGCCGGGACAAACCTACGAGCAGTACTTC. Translation gives CASSQTPGQTYEQYF. The chain couples TRBV4-1 to TRBJ2-7; D might be TRBD1 (6 bases). V was pared by 2 bases and J by 2 bases, with 13 bases between. Germline V CDR1 and CDR2: MGHRA, YSYEKL. The CDR3 runs 15 residues.

The V gene is TRBV7-3, the J gene TRBJ2-1, with D maybe TRBD1 (5 bases). The germline gives CDR1 SGHTA, CDR2 FQGTGA. The CDR3 runs to 13 residues. V lost 4 bases to trimming and J lost 2 bases, with 6 bases between them. CDR3 region: CASSSRAYNEQFF. CDR3 DNA: TGTGCCAGCAGCTCCAGGGCCTACAATGAGCAGTTCTTC.

The J gene is TRBJ2-7, the V gene TRBV7-2; D perhaps matches TRBD2 (5 bases). CDR3 size: 17 residues. Germline V gives CDR1 SGHTA, CDR2 FQGNSA. Between the trimmed V and J ends, which lost 0 bases and 0 bases, there was a span of 15 bases. CDR3 region: CASSLAGIGERSYEQYF. CDR3 sequence (DNA): TGTGCCAGCAGCTTAGCAGGTATCGGGGAACGCTCCTACGAGCAGTACTTC.

The CDR3 sequence: CASSLGSGGEDTQYF. CDR3 nucleotide sequence: TGCGCCAGCAGCTTGGGGTCGGGAGGGGAAGATACGCAGTATTTT. The chain joins TRBV5-1 to TRBJ2-3; 8 positions agree with TRBD2. The junction had 5 bases not matched to a gene; V was cut back by 0 bases and J by 5 bases. This CDR3 comprises 15 residues. In germline, CDR1 is SGHRS, CDR2 YFSETQ.

V is TRBV2 and J is TRBJ2-5, with 14 positions matching TRBD2. The trim removed 5 bases at V and 9 bases at J, leaving 5 bases unmatched. CDR1 and CDR2 from the germline V gene are SNHLY and FYNNEI. The CDR3 spans 14 residues. The CDR3 DNA follows: TGTGCCAGCAGTTCGGGACTAGCGGGAGCGGCCCAGTACTTC. Its translation is CASSSGLAGAAQYF.

The count of this clone is one. The V gene is TRBV6-6, the J gene TRBJ2-1; TRBD1 is a possible D gene (6 bases). The V gene lost 7 bases and the J gene lost 12 bases, with 19 bases spanning the gap. The CDR3 loop spans 13 amino acids. Looked up from germline, CDR1 is MNHNY and CDR2 is SVGAGI (reference sequence). DNA of the CDR3: TGTGCCAGCACCCAACTCCGGGACATCGGGCAGTTCTTC. This sequence encodes CASTQLRDIGQFF.

This clone was seen just once. In nucleotides, the CDR3 is TGTGCCAGCAGGTCACAGGGTACTGAAGCTTTCTTT. Translating gives CASRSQGTEAFF. The J gene is TRBJ1-1, the V gene TRBV6-6; TRBD1 might be the D (6 bases). The CDR3 sequence is 12 residues long. Germline loops: CDR1 MNHNY, CDR2 SVGAGI (reference sequence). V was pared by 6 bases and J by 5 bases, with 10 bases between.

CDR3 region: CASSLRGGFLSGANVLTF. CDR3 nucleotide sequence: TGTGCCAGCAGCTTAAGAGGGGGCTTCCTCTCTGGGGCCAACGTCCTGACTTTC. The gene calls are TRBV7-3 and TRBJ2-6, with 7 nucleotides matching TRBD1. CDR3 length: 18 residues. V trimming: 1 base; J trimming: 0 bases; junction bases outside the gene matches: 6. The germline gives CDR1 SGHTA, CDR2 FQGTGA.

V and J are TRBV28 and TRBJ1-4; TRBD1 matches 8 bases. J was trimmed by 5 bases and V by 4 bases; bases with no gene match: 6. This CDR3 has 15 amino acids. The germline gives CDR1 MDHEN, CDR2 SYDVKM. The CDR3 loop is CASSYNRDRNEKLFF. CDR3 DNA sequence: TGTGCCAGCAGTTACAACCGGGACAGGAATGAAAAACTGTTTTTT.

The J gene is TRBJ2-7, the V gene TRBV7-2; D gene ambiguous. The CDR3 consists of 15 residues. V shed 1 base and J shed 0 bases, with 10 bases lying between them. The germline V gene has CDR1 SGHTA and CDR2 FQGNSA. CDR3 region: CASSLGLPSSYEQYF. In DNA, the CDR3 is TGTGCCAGCAGCTTAGGACTGCCGAGCTCCTACGAGCAGTACTTC.

The rearrangement uses TRBV28 and TRBJ1-2, with 7 bases aligning to TRBD1. The trim removed 5 bases at V and 8 bases at J, leaving 17 bases unmatched. Per germline, CDR1 MDHEN and CDR2 SYDVKM. The CDR3 has 16 residues. The CDR3 is CASSQPGTAEPYGYTF. As DNA, the CDR3 is TGTGCCAGCAGTCAACCCGGGACAGCGGAACCTTACGGCTACACCTTC.

The V gene is TRBV10-1, the J gene TRBJ2-7; perhaps TRBD2 as D (6 bases). Germline CDR1 is WNHNN and CDR2 is SYGVQD (reference sequence). This CDR3 spans 15 amino acids. The V end lost 2 bases, the J end lost 3 bases, and 14 bases lay between the germline ends. This chain's CDR3 is CASSEMGGPNYEQYF. The CDR3 nucleotides are TGCGCCAGCAGTGAGATGGGGGGACCCAACTACGAGCAGTACTTC.